The 26 T cell receptor beta chains given below trace back to one sample, sequenced in a study of shared clonotypes between healthy human individuals. Profiling relied on immunoSEQ multiplex PCR, and the TCRdb table lists in-frame clones only, not all of them. The top ten clones hold approximately 0.057% of a sample with some 650,000 clones, 97% of them seen once. The sequenced material came from naive CD4+ T cells sorted from blood. Subset of the sample: CD45RA+ positively selected. The source of these receptors is a woman aged 25 to 39 in good health.

This sequence joins TRBV5-1 and TRBJ2-6; D perhaps matches TRBD1 (6 bases). CDR1 is SGHRS, CDR2 YFSETQ, per germline. Trimming took off 0 bases at V and 2 bases at J, with 9 bases between the two ends. The CDR3 loop spans 16 amino acids. Here the CDR3 DNA reads TGCGCCAGCAGCTTGGGCGGACAGACTGGGGCCAACGTCCTGACTTTC. It encodes CASSLGGQTGANVLTF.

This chain joins TRBV7-9 and TRBJ2-1; 15 nucleotides line up with TRBD2. Per the germline V gene, CDR1 is SEHNR and CDR2 is FQNEAQ (reference sequence). Trimming removed 5 bases from V and 0 bases from J; junction bases left unmatched: 8. This CDR3 has 19 amino acids. For the CDR3, the DNA is TGTGCCAGCAGCCCCCGGACTAGCGGGAGGGTAAGCTCCTACAATGAGCAGTTCTTC. This encodes CASSPRTSGRVSSYNEQFF.

The chain is built from TRBV7-2 and TRBJ2-7; possibly TRBD1 for D (6 bases). The ends were cut back, 5 bases at V and 5 bases at J, with 16 bases in the middle. Germline CDR1 reads SGHTA; CDR2 reads FQGNSA. This CDR3 region has 14 residues. CDR3 sequence (DNA): TGTGCCAGCAGCCCCGAGGGGACACGACACGAGCAGTACTTC. It encodes CASSPEGTRHEQYF.

This clone was seen more than once but under ten times. The chain has TRBV4-1 and TRBJ1-1, with TRBD1 matching 7 bases. CDR3 length: 14 residues. CDR1 is MGHRA, CDR2 YSYEKL, per germline. The junction had 4 bases not matched to a gene; V was cut back by 6 bases and J by 0 bases. The CDR3 region is CASSRTGVNTEAFF. In nucleotides, the CDR3 is TGCGCCAGCAGTCGTACAGGGGTGAACACTGAAGCTTTCTTT.

The chain carries TRBV28 and TRBJ2-7; 10 bases agree with TRBD2. Germline loops: CDR1 MDHEN, CDR2 SYDVKM. CDR3 length equals 15 residues. Trimming removed 3 bases from V and 3 bases from J; junction bases left unmatched: 5. The CDR3 DNA reads TGTGCCAGCAGTTTTACTAGCGGGACCGACTACGAGCAGTACTTC. The encoded protein is CASSFTSGTDYEQYF.

The chain employs TRBV25-1 and TRBJ2-2; 7 positions match TRBD1. Trimming took 4 bases from V and 2 from J; bases not matched to a gene: 7. Per germline, CDR1 MGHDK and CDR2 SYGVNS. The CDR3 loop spans 16 amino acids. The CDR3 DNA follows: TGTGCCAGCAGTGTAATTGGGACAGCTAACACCGGGGAGCTGTTTTTT. Translation: CASSVIGTANTGELFF.

This chain uses TRBV15 with TRBJ2-7; 8 bases are a match to TRBD1. Germline values: CDR1 LNHNV, CDR2 YYDKDF (reference sequence). J was trimmed by 5 bases and V by 1 base; bases with no gene match: 16. There are 18 residues in the CDR3. The CDR3 DNA sequence: TGTGCCACCAGCAGAGCGACGATGAGAGGGCGGGACAGGCACGAGCAGTACTTC. Amino acid sequence: CATSRATMRGRDRHEQYF. The complete variable domain, with remaining parts taken from reference TRBV15 and TRBJ2-7, reads DAMVIQNPRYQVTQFGKPVTLSCSQTLNHNVMYWYQQKSSQAPKLLFHYYDKDFNNEADTPDNFQSRRPNTSFCFLDIRSPGLGDTAMYLCATSRATMRGRDRHEQYFGPGTRLTVT.

The chain has TRBV10-3 and TRBJ2-1; D is possibly TRBD2 (6 bases). Trimming left V 7 bases short and J 6 bases short, with 16 bases between. Per germline, CDR1 ENHRY and CDR2 SYGVKD. The CDR3 totals 14 residues. The chain's CDR3 is CAINAGGISNEQFF. CDR3 DNA sequence: TGTGCCATCAACGCGGGCGGGATCAGCAATGAGCAGTTCTTC.

The chain is built from TRBV11-2 and TRBJ1-4; no firm D call. This CDR3 region has 13 residues. CDR1 and CDR2 from the germline V gene are SGHAT and FQNNGV. V lost 1 base, J lost 7 bases, and 7 bases lay in between. CDR3 coding DNA: TGTGCCAGCAGCTTAGGGCGTCGTGAAAAACTGTTTTTT. Residues: CASSLGRREKLFF.

The chain joins TRBV5-1 to TRBJ2-1, with TRBD2 identical over 15 bases. Germline trimming cut 4 bases from V and 0 bases from J; bases unmatched to any gene: 8. This CDR3 comprises 19 residues. In germline, CDR1 is SGHRS, CDR2 YFSETQ. CDR3 nucleotide sequence: TGCGCCAGCAGCCCGGGACTAGCGGGAGGACCAAGCTCCTACAATGAGCAGTTCTTC. This codes for CASSPGLAGGPSSYNEQFF.

The chain has TRBV28 and TRBJ2-4; D is unclear. This CDR3 comprises 15 residues. Germline CDR1 and CDR2: MDHEN and SYDVKM. Trimming stripped 5 bases from V and 0 bases from J, with 11 bases between. CDR3 loop: CASSPAIAAKNIQYF. The CDR3 region has the DNA TGTGCCAGCAGTCCTGCGATCGCAGCCAAAAACATTCAGTACTTC.

CDR3 region: CASSLNSDRGEKLFF. CDR3 sequence (DNA): TGTGCCAGCAGCCTCAACTCGGACAGGGGAGAAAAACTGTTTTTT. V gene TRBV2 combines with J gene TRBJ1-4, with 9 bases identical to TRBD1. Germline loops: CDR1 SNHLY, CDR2 FYNNEI. The V and J ends lost 6 bases and 8 bases, in that order; junction bases with no gene match: 10. The CDR3 sequence is 15 residues long.

The rearrangement links TRBV28 to TRBJ2-7; 8 positions agree with TRBD1. With V trimmed by 6 bases and J by 1 base, 8 bases remained unmatched. CDR3 length equals 15 residues. CDR1 is MDHEN, CDR2 SYDVKM, per germline. CDR3 DNA: TGTGCCAGCAGCGGAAGGGACAGGAGTTCCTACGAGCAGTACTTC. Protein: CASSGRDRSSYEQYF. Using reference TRBV28 and TRBJ2-7 for the parts outside the CDR3, the full variable domain is DVKVTQSSRYLVKRTGEKVFLECVQDMDHENMFWYRQDPGLGLRLIYFSYDVKMKEKGDIPEGYSVSREKKERFSLILESASTNQTSMYLCASSGRDRSSYEQYFGPGTRLTVT.

The genes are TRBV25-1 and TRBJ2-7; D may correspond to TRBD1 or TRBD2 (5 bases each). V lost 8 bases and J 1 base, leaving 15 bases between the germline ends. There are 14 residues in the CDR3. Per the germline V gene, CDR1 is MGHDK and CDR2 is SYGVNS. CDR3 amino acids: CASLRDHGSYEQYF. In DNA form, the CDR3 reads TGTGCCAGCCTCCGGGACCACGGATCCTACGAGCAGTACTTC.

V is TRBV7-2 and J is TRBJ2-5, with 12 bases identical to TRBD2. Germline V gene lookup returns CDR1 SGHTA and CDR2 FQGNSA. The CDR3 has 14 residues. With V trimmed by 5 bases and J by 4 bases, 2 bases remained unmatched. CDR3: CASSPGLAGETQYF. CDR3 nucleotide sequence: TGTGCCAGCAGCCCGGGACTAGCGGGAGAGACCCAGTACTTC.

V and J are TRBV27 and TRBJ1-6; D is uncertain. Trimming took off 6 bases at V and 0 bases at J, with 18 bases between the two ends. CDR3 length: 18 amino acids. Germline-derived CDR1 and CDR2 are MNHEY and SMNVEV (reference sequence). The CDR3: CASRRSDGKSSYNSPLHF. CDR3 DNA sequence: TGTGCCAGCAGGCGATCCGACGGGAAAAGCTCCTATAATTCACCCCTCCACTTT.

This chain joins TRBV19 and TRBJ2-7; unclear D gene. This CDR3 has 12 amino acids. Germline V gene lookup returns CDR1 LNHDA and CDR2 SQIVND (reference sequence). Trimming took off 4 bases at V and 4 bases at J, with 8 bases between the two ends. The CDR3 loop reads CASSRTKYEQYF. Written as DNA, the CDR3 is TGTGCCAGTAGTAGGACGAAGTACGAGCAGTACTTC.

Worth noting for this clone: The sample holds other DNA sequences that translate to the same CDR3. The chain uses TRBV2 and TRBJ2-1, with 7 bases fitting TRBD1. Trimming removed 2 bases from V and 4 bases from J; junction bases left unmatched: 5. The CDR3 has 15 residues. Germline values: CDR1 SNHLY, CDR2 FYNNEI. CDR3 DNA sequence: TGTGCCAGCAGTGAATCAGGGGGATCTTACAATGAGCAGTTCTTC. This gives the protein CASSESGGSYNEQFF.

This clone was seen a single time. V usage is TRBV9 and J usage is TRBJ1-2, with 9 nucleotides matching TRBD1. The length of the CDR3 is 15 residues. Germline V gene data show CDR1 as SGDLS and CDR2 as YYNGEE. V gave up 4 bases and J gave up 2 bases; unmatched junction bases: 6. As DNA, the CDR3 is TGTGCCAGCAGCCCCACAGGGGGCCTCAACTATGGCTACACCTTC. Its translation: CASSPTGGLNYGYTF.

The V call is TRBV5-8, the J call TRBJ2-5, with D maybe TRBD1 (6 bases). CDR3 size: 12 residues. CDR1 and CDR2 from the germline V gene are SGHTS and YDEGEE. The V end lost 4 bases, the J end lost 3 bases, and 7 bases lay between the germline ends. The CDR3 sequence: CASSRTEETQYF. The CDR3 nucleotides read TGTGCCAGCAGCCGGACAGAAGAGACCCAGTACTTC.

The chain recombines TRBV5-1 with TRBJ2-3, with a possible D match to TRBD2 (5 bases). Deletions cut 4 bases from V and 1 base from J, with 13 bases between. This CDR3 is built from 15 residues. The germline V gene has CDR1 SGHRS and CDR2 YFSETQ. The CDR3 loop reads CASSPTGIRTDTQYF. CDR3 in DNA: TGCGCCAGCAGCCCGACCGGGATACGCACAGATACGCAGTATTTT.

The chain has TRBV29-1 and TRBJ2-3, with D possibly matching TRBD1 (7 bases). Trimming took 5 bases from V and 5 from J, leaving 20 bases between them. CDR3 length: 15 residues. CDR1 SQVTM and CDR2 ANQGSEA come from the germline V gene. In DNA, the CDR3 is TGCAGCGTTTTCCTCACAGGGGTGGAGGGAGATACGCAGTATTTT. Translating it yields CSVFLTGVEGDTQYF.

This sequence joins TRBV15 and TRBJ2-4; D unclear. V was clipped by 3 bases and J by 3 bases, with 6 bases between them. Per the germline V gene, CDR1 is LNHNV and CDR2 is YYDKDF (reference sequence). The CDR3 totals 13 residues. CDR3: CATSSSIKNIQYF. Written as DNA, the CDR3 is TGTGCCACCAGCAGCAGTATCAAAAACATTCAGTACTTC.

The count of this clone is one. The chain employs TRBV18 and TRBJ2-7; D is perhaps TRBD2 (6 bases). The CDR3 spans 13 residues. Per the germline V gene, CDR1 is KGHSH and CDR2 is LQKENI. The germline V and J ends were trimmed by 8 bases and 2 bases, with 13 bases remaining between them. CDR3 DNA: TGTGCCAGCCGACTAGAAACCCCCTACGAGCAGTACTTC. It encodes CASRLETPYEQYF. The entire variable domain, with the rest obtained from reference TRBV18 and TRBJ2-7, is as follows: NAGVMQNPRHLVRRRGQEARLRCSPMKGHSHVYWYRQLPEEGLKFMVYLQKENIIDESGMPKERFSAEFPKEGPSILRIQQVVRGDSAAYFCASRLETPYEQYFGPGTRLTVT.

This clone was seen only once. V and J are TRBV2 and TRBJ1-2, with no clear D. V was clipped by 2 bases and J by 1 base, with 11 bases between them. The CDR3 is made up of 15 amino acids. The germline CDR1 and CDR2 sequences are SNHLY and FYNNEI. CDR3 region: CASSESVNLNYGYTF. The CDR3 coding sequence is TGTGCCAGCAGTGAATCCGTAAACCTTAACTATGGCTACACCTTC. Full variable domain (missing parts from reference TRBV2 and TRBJ1-2): EPEVTQTPSHQVTQMGQEVILRCVPISNHLYFYWYRQILGQKVEFLVSFYNNEISEKSEIFDDQFSVERPDGSNFTLKIRSTKLEDSAMYFCASSESVNLNYGYTFGSGTRLTVV.

The CDR3 here is CAIGQFYEQYF. The CDR3 nucleotides are TGTGCCATCGGACAATTCTACGAGCAGTACTTC. The chain is built from TRBV10-3 and TRBJ2-7; D might be TRBD1 (5 bases). The CDR3 spans 11 residues. V lost 8 bases, J lost 3 bases, and 8 bases lay in between. Germline V gives CDR1 ENHRY, CDR2 SYGVKD.